This T cell receptor beta chain emerged from a study of CD8+ T cells in alopecia areata. There are 14 residues in the CDR3. CDR1 is MGHDK, CDR2 SYGVNS, per germline. Trimming cost V 5 bases and J 1 base, with 11 bases left between them. In this sample, this clone turned up a few times. Sequencing used cDNA as its template, made by extracting RNA and reverse transcribing it. The data were produced by immunoSEQ multiplex PCR, yet TCRdb's version contains in-frame clones alone and is incomplete. The data show 250,000 to 300,000 clones, with 58% seen just once and about 1.7% held by the top ten. Treatment here: oral pan-JAK inhibitor, 5-10 mg twice daily.

This specimen was CD4+ T cells sorted from blood, taken at week 24, from a patient treated with tofacitinib. This sequence originates from a human donor with alopecia areata. The chain couples TRBV25-1 to TRBJ1-2, with a weak D call TRBD1 (5 bases). CDR3 in amino acids: CASSTQAFNYGYTF. Written as DNA, the CDR3 is TGTGCCAGCAGTACACAGGCGTTTAACTATGGCTACACCTTC.